One and the same sample provided the 2 T cell receptor beta chains below, sequenced in a study of response to subunit inactivated influenza vaccine. One entry per CDR3 protein, called by TCRdb with MiXCR from the RT-PCR reads. The sample includes more than 700,000 distinct CDR3 sequences, around 20% of them seen just once. Material: PBMCs from blood, obtained about 5 days after vaccination. These receptors were taken from a man between 45 and 60 years old who received an inactivated influenza vaccine.

This clonotype came up many times. The gene calls are TRBV7-8 and TRBJ1-2; D unresolved. V was clipped by 10 bases and J by 4 bases, with 16 bases between them. The CDR3 covers 13 residues. Germline V gene sequence: CDR1 SGHVS, CDR2 FQNEAQ. The CDR3 loop is CATSPLKGYGYTF. DNA of the CDR3: TGTGCCACCTCCCCCCTCAAGGGCTATGGCTACACCTTC.

This clonotype was counted only a few times. In DNA form, the CDR3 reads TGTGCCAGCAATACTCATACTGAAGCTTTCTTT. It yields the protein CASNTHTEAFF. This chain links TRBV6-1 with TRBJ1-1; D unclear. Germline V gives CDR1 MNHNS, CDR2 SASEGT. The CDR3 loop spans 11 amino acids. Trimming shortened V by 7 bases and J by 5 bases, and 8 bases separated the two germline ends.